A single T cell receptor (beta chain) is shown here with its context. The data are from a study of blood T cell repertoires in COVID-19. CDR3 length: 14 amino acids. The germline V gene encodes CDR1 SGHRS and CDR2 YFSETQ. V lost 3 bases to trimming and J lost 0 bases, with 6 bases between them. Method: immunoSEQ multiplex PCR; TCRdb's copy keeps in-frame clones and lacks some. The repertoire holds 70,000 to 100,000 clones, around 90% seen once, with about a sixth in the top ten. The sequencing sample was made of peripheral blood. The clonotype originates from a woman in her fifties or sixties with COVID-19, enrolled during active disease. The genes are TRBV5-1 and TRBJ1-4; D is uncertain. The CDR3 DNA is TGCGCCAGCAGCTGGGCAGCAACTAATGAAAAACTGTTTTTT. Translation gives CASSWAATNEKLFF.